Shown below are 15 T cell receptor beta chains from a single sample sequenced in a study of somatic mutations in cytotoxic T cells in rheumatoid arthritis. Produced via immunoSEQ multiplex PCR; TCRdb's table is partial and in-frame only. The table includes tens of thousands of clones, roughly four fifths detected once. Sequencing was carried out using CD8+ T cells sorted from blood. The source of these receptors is an adult with rheumatoid arthritis.

On this clone: The identical CDR3 is also encoded by other nucleotide sequences in the sample. The chain is built from TRBV27 and TRBJ2-2, with TRBD2 as a possible D gene (5 bases). V was shortened by 0 bases and J by 0 bases, with 8 bases between the two germline ends. The germline V gene has CDR1 MNHEY and CDR2 SMNVEV (reference sequence). This CDR3 spans 16 amino acids. The CDR3: CASSLSGGTNTGELFF. The CDR3, as DNA: TGTGCCAGCAGTTTATCAGGAGGAACGAACACCGGGGAGCTGTTTTTT.

V usage is TRBV9 and J usage is TRBJ2-7, with D possibly being TRBD1 or TRBD2 (7 bases each). CDR1 and CDR2 from the germline V gene are SGDLS and YYNGEE. Trimming removed 4 bases from V and 5 bases from J, with 28 bases in between. CDR3 size: 18 residues. CDR3: CASSHSPRGRASPDEQYF. CDR3 DNA: TGTGCCAGCAGCCATAGCCCCAGGGGGAGGGCCTCACCCGACGAGCAGTACTTC.

The chain uses TRBV19 and TRBJ1-1, with D perhaps matching TRBD1 (5 bases). Germline V gives CDR1 LNHDA, CDR2 SQIVND (reference sequence). There are 14 residues in the CDR3. V was cut by 5 bases and J by 1 base, with 11 bases left in between. The CDR3 loop reads CASSFTGTNTEAFF. CDR3 coding DNA: TGTGCCAGTAGTTTCACTGGGACGAACACTGAAGCTTTCTTT.

V gene TRBV28 combines with J gene TRBJ1-1; D is unresolved. V was trimmed by 3 bases and J by 0 bases, leaving 11 bases between them. Germline V gene sequence: CDR1 MDHEN, CDR2 SYDVKM. The CDR3 sequence is 15 residues long. The CDR3: CASSFEAGLNTEAFF. In DNA, the CDR3 is TGTGCCAGCAGTTTTGAGGCAGGCTTGAACACTGAAGCTTTCTTT. Full variable domain (outside the CDR3, taken from reference TRBV28 and TRBJ1-1): DVKVTQSSRYLVKRTGEKVFLECVQDMDHENMFWYRQDPGLGLRLIYFSYDVKMKEKGDIPEGYSVSREKKERFSLILESASTNQTSMYLCASSFEAGLNTEAFFGQGTRLTVV.

This chain connects TRBV4-2 to TRBJ2-7; 8 positions match TRBD2. Trimming cost V 4 bases and J 2 bases; bases outside gene matches: 16. Germline V gene lookup returns CDR1 LGHNA and CDR2 YNFKEQ. The CDR3 is 18 amino acids. CDR3 DNA: TGTGCCAGCAGCCCACAAGGGGGGGCAGCGGGAGCACCCTACGAGCAGTACTTC. This encodes CASSPQGGAAGAPYEQYF.

The J gene is TRBJ2-3, the V gene TRBV30; D call uncertain. V lost 6 bases and J 0 bases, leaving 13 bases between the germline ends. Per germline, CDR1 GTSNPN and CDR2 SVGIG (reference sequence). The CDR3 runs 14 residues. The CDR3 protein is CACLKPVSTDTQYF. CDR3 bases: TGTGCCTGTCTTAAACCAGTTAGCACAGATACGCAGTATTTT.

The chain links TRBV11-2 to TRBJ2-1; 9 bases align to TRBD2. CDR1 is SGHAT, CDR2 FQNNGV, per germline. This CDR3 is built from 14 residues. Trimming at V came to 8 bases and at J to 8 bases, leaving 10 bases not matched to a gene. The CDR3 protein is CASPVKRGDHEQFF. The CDR3 DNA reads TGTGCCAGCCCAGTGAAGCGGGGGGACCATGAGCAGTTCTTC.

This CDR3 reads CASSRSGQGFEKLFF. CDR3 nucleotide sequence: TGTGCCAGCAGCCGATCGGGACAGGGTTTTGAAAAACTGTTTTTT. The chain carries TRBV5-6 and TRBJ1-4; 9 bases are a match to TRBD1. CDR3 length: 15 residues. Germline values: CDR1 SGHDT, CDR2 YYEEEE. The junction had 8 bases not matched to a gene; V was cut back by 4 bases and J by 7 bases.

The J gene is TRBJ2-1, the V gene TRBV4-3, with 7 bases fitting TRBD2. The trim removed 3 bases at V and 4 bases at J, leaving 6 bases unmatched. Per germline, CDR1 LGHNA and CDR2 YSLEER. The CDR3 is 15 residues long. This chain's CDR3 is CASSQRAGKYNEQFF. Here the CDR3 DNA reads TGCGCCAGCAGCCAGAGAGCGGGAAAATACAATGAGCAGTTCTTC.

This clone was found a few times. As DNA, the CDR3 is TGCGCCAGCAGCCAAGAAGGTGAGCACGTTGAAGCTTTCTTT. Residues: CASSQEGEHVEAFF. The genes are TRBV4-1 and TRBJ1-1; D gene ambiguous. V lost 0 bases, J lost 7 bases, and 12 bases lay in between. Germline CDR1 MGHRA, CDR2 YSYEKL. The CDR3 covers 14 residues.

V gene TRBV9 combines with J gene TRBJ1-1, with unresolved D. This CDR3 comprises 12 residues. Trimming took off 4 bases at V and 7 bases at J, with 11 bases between the two ends. Germline CDR1 is SGDLS and CDR2 is YYNGEE. The CDR3 nucleotides read TGTGCCAGCAGCCCAGGTGGCCGTGAAGCTTTCTTT. This gives the protein CASSPGGREAFF.

The chain joins TRBV5-3 to TRBJ2-2; D possibly corresponds to TRBD1 (6 bases). TRBV5-3 is assigned to the ORF class and has an uncertain function. The CDR3 runs to 17 residues. Deletions cut 3 bases from V and 2 bases from J, with 17 bases between. The CDR3 coding sequence is TGTGCCAGAAGCTCGTGGACAGAGGAGGTTAACACCGGGGAGCTGTTTTTT. It specifies CARSSWTEEVNTGELFF.

CDR3: CSIGTSYEQYF. Written as DNA, the CDR3 is TGCAGCATCGGGACCTCTTACGAGCAGTACTTC. V and J are TRBV29-1 and TRBJ2-7; the D gene could be TRBD1 or TRBD2 (5 bases each). The V end was cut by 8 bases, the J end by 4 bases, with 12 bases between. The germline CDR1 and CDR2 sequences are SQVTM and ANQGSEA. The length of the CDR3 is 11 residues.

The rearrangement joins TRBV13 to TRBJ1-1; D is unclear. CDR3 length equals 15 residues. Trimming took 0 bases from V and 3 from J, leaving 11 bases between them. Germline loops: CDR1 PRHDT, CDR2 FYEKMQ (reference sequence). CDR3 protein: CASSLGTGGYTEAFF. The DNA of the CDR3 is TGTGCCAGCAGCTTAGGGACGGGAGGGTACACTGAAGCTTTCTTT.

This chain uses TRBV9 with TRBJ2-5; D not resolved. The V gene lost 0 bases and the J gene lost 1 base, with 10 bases spanning the gap. The CDR3 is 15 residues long. The germline V gene encodes CDR1 SGDLS and CDR2 YYNGEE. CDR3 amino acids: CASSVEDGLQETQYF. In nucleotides, the CDR3 is TGTGCCAGCAGCGTAGAGGACGGCCTCCAAGAGACCCAGTACTTC.